This T cell receptor beta chain came from a study of T-cell memory formation after mild COVID-19. Researchers used 5'RACE with constant-segment primers to make TCR alpha and TCR beta cDNA libraries that carry sample barcodes and UMIs. Each CDR3 protein gets one entry after TCRdb re-called the 5' RACE reads with MiXCR. This sample has roughly 150,000 distinct CDR3 sequences, with around 15% found just once. This clonotype was recorded a few times. The length of the CDR3 is 15 residues. Trimming took off 5 bases at V and 0 bases at J, with 13 bases between the two ends. This TCR came from an adult woman who had mild COVID-19 (a few samples of this study predate the infection). Cell type and time point are not known. The V gene is TRBV12-3 or TRBV12-4, the J gene TRBJ1-1; D is uncertain. The sample taken for sequencing was PBMCs or a T cell subset sorted from them (not recorded which). DNA of the CDR3: TGTGCCAGCAGTCCTGCACAGATAATGAACACTGAAGCTTTCTTT. It translates to CASSPAQIMNTEAFF.